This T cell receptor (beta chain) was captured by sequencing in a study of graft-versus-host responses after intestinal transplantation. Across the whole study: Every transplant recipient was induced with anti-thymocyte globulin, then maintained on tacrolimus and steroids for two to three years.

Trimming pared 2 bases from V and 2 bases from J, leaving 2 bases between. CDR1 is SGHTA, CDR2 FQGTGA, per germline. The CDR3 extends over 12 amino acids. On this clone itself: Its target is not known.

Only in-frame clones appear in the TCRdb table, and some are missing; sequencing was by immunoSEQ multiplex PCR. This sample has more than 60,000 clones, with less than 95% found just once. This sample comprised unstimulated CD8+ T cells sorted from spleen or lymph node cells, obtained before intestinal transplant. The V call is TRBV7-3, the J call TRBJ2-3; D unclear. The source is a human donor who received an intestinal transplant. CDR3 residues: CASSLLTDTQYF. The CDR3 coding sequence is TGTGCCAGCAGCTTACTCACAGATACGCAGTATTTT.